Presented here are 11 T cell receptor beta chains from one specimen sequenced in a study of shared clonotypes between healthy human individuals. Profiled with immunoSEQ multiplex PCR; TCRdb holds only in-frame clones, not every one. The table lists approximately 2.1 million clones, over 85% of them singletons. Specimen: naive CD4+ T cells from PBMCs. Subset of the sample: CD45RA+ positively selected. These receptors were taken from a man between 18 and 35 years old in good health. Some clones in this sample may be carry-over from other donors' samples.

The chain uses TRBV2 and TRBJ1-5; tentatively, D is TRBD1 (5 bases). CDR3 length: 15 amino acids. Trimming left V 6 bases short and J 0 bases short, with 12 bases between. CDR1 SNHLY and CDR2 FYNNEI come from the germline V gene. The CDR3 loop is CASRRTTNSNQPQHF. In nucleotides, the CDR3 is TGTGCCAGCAGGCGGACAACTAATAGCAATCAGCCCCAGCATTTT.

V is TRBV27 and J is TRBJ2-1, with 10 nucleotides matching TRBD1. Germline CDR1 reads MNHEY; CDR2 reads SMNVEV (reference sequence). The CDR3 contains 17 residues. With V trimmed by 5 bases and J by 0 bases, 7 bases remained unmatched. The CDR3 DNA sequence: TGTGCCAGCAGTCCGCGGACAGGGGGACCCTCCTACAATGAGCAGTTCTTC. It yields the protein CASSPRTGGPSYNEQFF.

Remarks on this clone: Other DNA sequences in this specimen translate into the identical CDR3. V gene TRBV5-1 combines with J gene TRBJ1-3; D unresolved. The germline V gene encodes CDR1 SGHRS and CDR2 YFSETQ. The CDR3 consists of 15 residues. With 0 bases removed from V and 0 bases from J, the gap between germline ends came to 7 bases. The CDR3 loop is CASSLEGRSGNTIYF. The CDR3 nucleotides are TGCGCCAGCAGCTTGGAGGGCCGCTCTGGAAACACCATATATTTT. The full variable domain, in which reference TRBV5-1 and TRBJ1-3 provide the parts outside the CDR3, is KAGVTQTPRYLIKTRGQQVTLSCSPISGHRSVSWYQQTPGQGLQFLFEYFSETQRNKGNFPGRFSGRQFSNSRSEMNVSTLELGDSALYLCASSLEGRSGNTIYFGEGSWLTVV.

Remarks on this clone: Within the sample, other DNA sequences also encode this same CDR3. This chain uses TRBV5-1 with TRBJ2-2; the match to TRBD1 covers 7 bases. The junction had 2 bases not matched to a gene; V was cut back by 3 bases and J by 0 bases. The germline V gene has CDR1 SGHRS and CDR2 YFSETQ. This CDR3 is 15 amino acids long. CDR3 amino acids: CASSSGQPNTGELFF. The DNA of the CDR3 is TGCGCCAGCAGCTCGGGACAGCCGAACACCGGGGAGCTGTTTTTT.

The V gene is TRBV18, the J gene TRBJ2-1; 8 bases match TRBD2. V lost 3 bases, J lost 2 bases, and 3 bases stayed unmatched. Per the germline V gene, CDR1 is KGHSH and CDR2 is LQKENI. The CDR3 extends over 15 amino acids. The CDR3 DNA reads TGTGCCAGCTCACCGGACGGGAGGGCCTACAATGAGCAGTTCTTC. Translating it yields CASSPDGRAYNEQFF.

The chain joins TRBV7-7 to TRBJ2-7, with D tentatively TRBD1 or TRBD2 (5 bases each). Germline V gene data show CDR1 as SSHAT and CDR2 as FNYEAQ (reference sequence). This CDR3 comprises 13 residues. V was cut by 5 bases and J by 7 bases, with 15 bases left in between. CDR3 sequence (DNA): TGTGCCAGCAGCCCCCTCGGGGCCGGGGAGCAGTACTTC. It specifies CASSPLGAGEQYF. Using reference TRBV7-7 and TRBJ2-7 for the parts outside the CDR3, the full variable domain is GAGVSQSPRYKVTKRGQDVTLRCDPISSHATLYWYQQALGQGPEFLTYFNYEAQPDKSGLPSDRFSAERPEGSISTLTIQRTEQRDSAMYRCASSPLGAGEQYFGPGTRLTVT.

This rearrangement joins TRBV7-3 to TRBJ2-6; 16 nucleotides align to TRBD2. V lost 5 bases to trimming and J lost 2 bases; unmatched junction nucleotides: 3. CDR3 length equals 18 residues. CDR1 is SGHTA, CDR2 FQGTGA, per germline. CDR3 sequence reads: CASSPGTSGRAGANVLTF. For the CDR3, the DNA is TGTGCCAGCAGCCCCGGGACTAGCGGGAGGGCTGGGGCCAACGTCCTGACTTTC.

This clone has more than one count but fewer than ten. The sample has other DNA sequences that encode this CDR3 too. The CDR3 nucleotides read TGTGCCAGCTCACCACGGGAGACCCAGTACTTC. Its protein is CASSPRETQYF. The chain carries TRBV18 and TRBJ2-5; D unresolved. This CDR3 is built from 11 residues. With 1 base removed from V and 5 bases from J, the gap between germline ends came to 2 bases. Germline CDR1 reads KGHSH; CDR2 reads LQKENI.

The chain has TRBV28 and TRBJ1-5; D is perhaps TRBD1 (6 bases). The germline V gene has CDR1 MDHEN and CDR2 SYDVKM. The CDR3 runs to 15 residues. Trimming took off 5 bases at V and 2 bases at J, with 13 bases between the two ends. The CDR3 sequence is CASSAAQGRNQPQHF. CDR3 DNA sequence: TGTGCCAGCAGTGCGGCGCAGGGGCGCAATCAGCCCCAGCATTTT.

This chain connects TRBV7-2 to TRBJ1-1; 7 bases are shared with TRBD1. The CDR3 sequence is 17 residues long. Unmatched junction bases numbered 14, after V lost 3 bases and J lost 4 bases. The germline V gene encodes CDR1 SGHTA and CDR2 FQGNSA. CDR3 residues: CASSLGGSQGWITEAFF. The CDR3 region has the DNA TGTGCCAGCAGCTTGGGGGGGTCACAGGGGTGGATCACTGAAGCTTTCTTT.

The count of this clone is one. The V call is TRBV6-5, the J call TRBJ2-1, with 7 nucleotides matching TRBD2. Germline V lookup: CDR1 MNHEY, CDR2 SVGAGI. The CDR3 is 15 residues long. The V and J ends lost 2 bases and 6 bases, in that order; junction bases with no gene match: 7. The CDR3 region is CASSYSGIQGNEQFF. CDR3 in DNA: TGTGCCAGCAGTTACAGCGGGATCCAGGGCAATGAGCAGTTCTTC.